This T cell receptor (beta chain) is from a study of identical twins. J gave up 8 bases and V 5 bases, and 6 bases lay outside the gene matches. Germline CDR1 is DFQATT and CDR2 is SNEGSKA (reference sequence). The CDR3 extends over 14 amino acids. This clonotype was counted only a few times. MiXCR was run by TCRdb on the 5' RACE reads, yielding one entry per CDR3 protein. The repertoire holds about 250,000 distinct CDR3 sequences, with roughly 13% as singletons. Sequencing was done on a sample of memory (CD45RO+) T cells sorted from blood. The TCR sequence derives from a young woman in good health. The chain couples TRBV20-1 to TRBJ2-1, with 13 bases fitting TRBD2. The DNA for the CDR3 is TGCAGTGCTGGTCGGACTAGCGGGAGCGATGAGCAGTTCTTC. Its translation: CSAGRTSGSDEQFF.